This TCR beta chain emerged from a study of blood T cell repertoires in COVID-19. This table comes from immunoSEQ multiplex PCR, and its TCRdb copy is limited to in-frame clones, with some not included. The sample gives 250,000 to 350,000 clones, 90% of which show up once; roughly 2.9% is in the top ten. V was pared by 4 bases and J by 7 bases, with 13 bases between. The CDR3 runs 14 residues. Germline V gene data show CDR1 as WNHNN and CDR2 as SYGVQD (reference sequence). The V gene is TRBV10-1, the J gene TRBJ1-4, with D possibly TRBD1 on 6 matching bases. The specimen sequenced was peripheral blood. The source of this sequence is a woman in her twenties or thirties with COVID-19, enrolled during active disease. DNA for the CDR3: TGCGCCAGCAGTGCAGCAGGGGATATTGAAAAACTGTTTTTT. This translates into CASSAAGDIEKLFF.